This T cell receptor (beta chain) originates from a study of T-cell reconstitution after alpha-beta-depleted transplantation in children. Study-wide findings and caveats: Several hundred expanded graft clones reportedly supplied alpha-beta T cells about two months after transplant.

V dropped 4 bases and J dropped 4; count of bases not matched to a gene: 18. This CDR3 spans 19 amino acids. Germline CDR1 and CDR2: LGHDT and YNNKEL (reference sequence). The TCRbeta library incorporated unique molecular identifiers. TCRdb re-called the PCR reads through MiXCR, storing one row per CDR3 protein. This table holds 30,000 to 40,000 distinct CDR3 sequences, around 7% found once. This clonotype appeared many times. Its antigen is as yet unknown. This sample comprised peripheral blood, obtained 60 days after TCRalphabeta/CD19-depleted stem cell transplant. The chain has TRBV3-1 and TRBJ2-2; the match to TRBD2 covers 7 bases. This TCR derives from a child younger than two who had a stem cell transplant for acute myeloid leukemia, so the T cells may come from the graft donor. CDR3 DNA sequence: TGTGCCAGCAGCCGAGGGGCTAGCGGACCTTGTTGTGGCACCGGGGAGCTGTTTTTT. It is translated as CASSRGASGPCCGTGELFF.